The 32 T cell receptor beta chains presented below share a single source sample, sequenced in a study of shared clonotypes between healthy human individuals. The repertoire was sequenced with immunoSEQ multiplex PCR; TCRdb's copy has only in-frame clones and lacks some. The table lists around 690,000 clones, about 92% of them singletons. Sequences were obtained from memory CD8+ T cells from PBMCs. The subset: CD45RO+ cells pooled with CCR7-negative TemRA cells. The receptors originated from a man younger than 35 in good health. Some clones in this sample may be carry-over from other donors' samples.

Note on this clone: This may come from a read error, since a much larger clone is one base off. The chain uses TRBV27 and TRBJ2-5, with D unresolved. The J call is uncertain, as TRBJ2-7 better fits the DNA end. This CDR3 is built from 10 residues. CDR1 is MNHEY, CDR2 SMNVEV, per germline (reference sequence). In DNA, the CDR3 is TGTGCCAGCGGGACCTACGAGCAGTACTTC. Translated, it gives CASGTYEQYF.

The chain couples TRBV7-9 to TRBJ2-7, with TRBD1 identical over 9 bases. The CDR3 is 16 amino acids. In germline, CDR1 is SEHNR, CDR2 FQNEAQ (reference sequence). Losses at the gene ends were 5 bases for V and 1 base for J; bases not matched to a gene: 9. The CDR3 DNA is TGTGCCAGCAGCCCTCCCCGGGACAGGGAGTCCTACGAGCAGTACTTC. It translates to CASSPPRDRESYEQYF.

This clone was seen a single time. The chain recombines TRBV15 with TRBJ1-4; D ambiguous. The CDR3 is 18 amino acids. In germline, CDR1 is LNHNV, CDR2 YYDKDF (reference sequence). V lost 5 bases and J lost 4, with 23 bases in between. The CDR3 nucleotides read TGTGCCACCAGCGGAAACCCGGGAGCCGTTATTTTTAATGAAAAACTGTTTTTT. Translating gives CATSGNPGAVIFNEKLFF.

This chain links TRBV7-9 with TRBJ2-5; 7 bases match TRBD2. The V gene end was trimmed by 5 bases and the J gene end by 0 bases; junction bases not matched to a gene: 9. This CDR3 has 16 amino acids. Germline loops: CDR1 SEHNR, CDR2 FQNEAQ (reference sequence). CDR3 sequence reads: CASSAPRGGYQETQYF. DNA of the CDR3: TGTGCCAGCAGCGCCCCTCGCGGGGGTTACCAAGAGACCCAGTACTTC.

V is TRBV4-3 and J is TRBJ1-1; no firm D call. Between the trimmed V and J ends, which lost 3 bases and 7 bases, there was a span of 12 bases. The CDR3 is 13 amino acids. Germline values: CDR1 LGHNA, CDR2 YSLEER. In DNA, the CDR3 is TGCGCCAGCAGCCACTTCAAAGGGAATGAAGCTTTCTTT. It yields the protein CASSHFKGNEAFF.

In this sample, this clone turned up many times. This chain links TRBV19 with TRBJ2-2, with 7 bases lining up with TRBD2. Looked up from germline, CDR1 is LNHDA and CDR2 is SQIVND (reference sequence). CDR3 length: 16 residues. Trimming took 3 bases from V and 7 from J; bases not matched to a gene: 11. The CDR3 is CASSMPGLGTNGELFF. In DNA form, the CDR3 reads TGTGCCAGTAGTATGCCCGGACTAGGGACGAACGGGGAGCTGTTTTTT.

The chain carries TRBV5-6 and TRBJ2-7; D unclear. CDR3 length: 15 amino acids. Trimming cost V 1 base and J 0 bases, with 11 bases left between them. Germline CDR1 SGHDT, CDR2 YYEEEE. The DNA of the CDR3 is TGTGCCAGCAGCTTGTTACCCCTAGGCTCCTACGAGCAGTACTTC. Translation gives CASSLLPLGSYEQYF. Full variable domain (rest looked up from reference TRBV5-6 and TRBJ2-7): DAGVTQSPTHLIKTRGQQVTLRCSPKSGHDTVSWYQQALGQGPQFIFQYYEEEERQRGNFPDRFSGHQFPNYSSELNVNALLLGDSALYLCASSLLPLGSYEQYFGPGTRLTVT.

V usage is TRBV27 and J usage is TRBJ2-2, with 11 positions matching TRBD1. The CDR3 contains 17 residues. J was trimmed by 6 bases and V by 5 bases; bases with no gene match: 11. The germline CDR1 and CDR2 sequences are MNHEY and SMNVEV (reference sequence). Here the CDR3 DNA reads TGTGCCAGCAGTCCCCTCGGGACAGGGGGTCGTGCCGGGGAGCTGTTTTTT. Residues: CASSPLGTGGRAGELFF.

A single count supports this clone. J is TRBJ2-3 and V is TRBV9, with a possible D match to TRBD2 (6 bases). This CDR3 region has 15 residues. Per germline, CDR1 SGDLS and CDR2 YYNGEE. Trimming left V 0 bases short and J 2 bases short, with 10 bases between. CDR3 region: CASSVVAGSTDTQYF. CDR3 sequence (DNA): TGTGCCAGCAGCGTAGTGGCGGGATCCACAGATACGCAGTATTTT.

This sequence joins TRBV5-4 and TRBJ2-2, with 8 bases that match TRBD2. With 5 bases clipped from V and 3 bases from J, the junction kept 9 bases outside the gene matches. CDR1 is SGHNT, CDR2 YYREEE, per germline (reference sequence). CDR3 length: 16 amino acids. The CDR3 spells CASRLKREKDTGELFF. CDR3 in DNA: TGTGCCAGCAGACTAAAGCGGGAGAAGGACACCGGGGAGCTGTTTTTT.

This clone was seen a single time. The chain is built from TRBV9 and TRBJ2-5; D is tentatively TRBD1 or TRBD2 (5 bases each). Germline CDR1 SGDLS, CDR2 YYNGEE. V was trimmed by 4 bases and J by 6 bases, leaving 13 bases between them. The CDR3 spans 13 residues. The CDR3 nucleotides read TGTGCCAGCAGCCCCGGGACCCCCCAGACCCAGTACTTC. Its protein product is CASSPGTPQTQYF.

This sequence joins TRBV29-1 and TRBJ2-5, with TRBD1 matching 7 bases. Trimming took 7 bases from V and 4 from J; bases not matched to a gene: 12. CDR3 size: 14 residues. CDR1 and CDR2 (germline): SQVTM, ANQGSEA. For the CDR3, the DNA is TGCAGCGCTGGGGACAGAAGGTCTGGAGAGACCCAGTACTTC. Its protein is CSAGDRRSGETQYF.

The rearrangement uses TRBV7-2 and TRBJ1-1; a weak D match, TRBD1 (6 bases). The V gene lost 2 bases and the J gene lost 7 bases, with 17 bases spanning the gap. This CDR3 has 15 residues. Per the germline V gene, CDR1 is SGHTA and CDR2 is FQGNSA. The CDR3 bases are TGTGCCAGCAGCTTAAGGTCCCGACAGGTAGTTGAAGCTTTCTTT. It specifies CASSLRSRQVVEAFF.

The chain combines TRBV6-6 with TRBJ2-7; D not resolved. Between the trimmed V and J ends, which lost 4 bases and 2 bases, there was a span of 12 bases. This CDR3 has 14 amino acids. Germline values: CDR1 MNHNY, CDR2 SVGAGI (reference sequence). The CDR3 DNA is TGTGCCAGCAGTTGGCAGGCAGCAGCCTACGAGCAGTACTTC. Amino acid sequence: CASSWQAAAYEQYF.

The chain uses TRBV29-1 and TRBJ2-2, with TRBD2 identical over 11 bases. Germline loops: CDR1 SQVTM, CDR2 ANQGSEA. The length of the CDR3 is 17 residues. The J segment lost 5 bases and the V segment lost 6 bases, leaving 14 bases of the junction unmatched. CDR3 nucleotides: TGCAGCGTCGGAAATTTAGTGCTAGCGGGAGGAACCGGGGAGCTGTTTTTT. Amino acid sequence: CSVGNLVLAGGTGELFF.

This clone was observed a few times. This rearrangement joins TRBV4-3 to TRBJ1-5, with D possibly TRBD1 on 6 matching bases. The CDR3 totals 16 residues. V was pared by 3 bases and J by 1 base, with 13 bases between. Germline V gene data show CDR1 as LGHNA and CDR2 as YSLEER. DNA of the CDR3: TGCGCCAGCAGCCAGCGCGGGGGGGCGAGCAATCAGCCCCAGCATTTT. This translates into CASSQRGGASNQPQHF.

The chain couples TRBV6-4 to TRBJ2-1, with D possibly being TRBD2 (6 bases). Trimming stripped 2 bases from V and 5 bases from J, with 10 bases between. Germline assignment: CDR1 MRHNA and CDR2 SNTAGT. The CDR3 is 14 amino acids. CDR3 bases: TGTGCCAGCAGTGACGGCGGGACTGACAATGAGCAGTTCTTC. This gives the protein CASSDGGTDNEQFF.

This sequence joins TRBV7-8 and TRBJ2-7; D gene unclear. Trimming removed 5 bases from V and 6 bases from J, with 11 bases in between. The CDR3 has 12 residues. Germline V gene lookup returns CDR1 SGHVS and CDR2 FQNEAQ. The CDR3 coding sequence is TGTGCCAGCAGCCCGCGGCACTCCGAGCAGTACTTC. Amino acids: CASSPRHSEQYF.

This sequence joins TRBV7-6 and TRBJ2-5; D possibly uses TRBD1 or TRBD2 (5 bases each). The CDR3 consists of 14 residues. The germline V gene encodes CDR1 SGHVS and CDR2 FNYEAQ. V was pared by 5 bases and J by 1 base, with 11 bases between. The CDR3 DNA reads TGTGCCAGCAGCCCTAGAGGGGCCCAAGAGACCCAGTACTTC. As protein: CASSPRGAQETQYF.

This clone appeared once. This chain uses TRBV7-6 with TRBJ1-3; D is ambiguous. The length of the CDR3 is 15 residues. V was clipped by 4 bases and J by 0 bases, with 10 bases between them. The germline V gene encodes CDR1 SGHVS and CDR2 FNYEAQ. CDR3 amino acids: CASSSDRSSGNTIYF. In DNA, the CDR3 is TGTGCCAGCAGCTCCGACCGGAGCTCTGGAAACACCATATATTTT.

This clone was counted ten times or more. This chain uses TRBV27 with TRBJ1-2, with 7 bases identical to TRBD1. Looked up from germline, CDR1 is MNHEY and CDR2 is SMNVEV (reference sequence). J was trimmed by 4 bases and V by 5 bases; bases with no gene match: 4. The CDR3 spans 13 residues. CDR3 loop: CASSPGTVYGYTF. CDR3 coding DNA: TGTGCCAGCAGTCCCGGGACAGTCTATGGCTACACCTTC.

V gene TRBV5-1 combines with J gene TRBJ2-6; D is undetermined. V lost 4 bases, J lost 0 bases, and 14 bases lay in between. The CDR3 is made up of 17 amino acids. CDR1 is SGHRS and CDR2 is YFSETQ in the germline V gene. CDR3 region: CASSPQRDDSGANVLTF. The CDR3 DNA reads TGCGCCAGCAGCCCTCAAAGGGATGACTCTGGGGCCAACGTCCTGACTTTC.

The chain recombines TRBV13 with TRBJ1-2; D gene ambiguous. The V end lost 3 bases, the J end lost 7 bases, and 12 bases lay between the germline ends. The CDR3 length is 13 residues. CDR1 is PRHDT, CDR2 FYEKMQ, per germline (reference sequence). Here the CDR3 reads CASSFTVLGGYTF. The DNA for the CDR3 is TGTGCCAGCAGCTTCACGGTGCTTGGTGGCTACACCTTC.

The chain recombines TRBV19 with TRBJ1-1, with TRBD1 matching over 8 bases. Germline-derived CDR1 and CDR2 are LNHDA and SQIVND (reference sequence). After removal of 4 bases from V and 2 bases from J, the junction contained 15 bases not matched to a gene. CDR3 length: 18 residues. This CDR3 is CASSRRVETGVSNTEAFF. For the CDR3, the DNA is TGTGCCAGTAGTAGAAGGGTCGAGACAGGGGTGAGCAACACTGAAGCTTTCTTT.

This chain connects TRBV5-1 to TRBJ2-7, with D possibly TRBD2 on 6 matching bases. Deletions cut 0 bases from V and 5 bases from J, with 15 bases between. Germline assignment: CDR1 SGHRS and CDR2 YFSETQ. The CDR3 is made up of 15 amino acids. The CDR3 DNA follows: TGCGCCAGCAGCTTGGAGGCGCGGGATCACCACGAGCAGTACTTC. Its translation: CASSLEARDHHEQYF.

V and J are TRBV7-8 and TRBJ1-3; the D is unclear. Germline V gives CDR1 SGHVS, CDR2 FQNEAQ. The CDR3 sequence is 14 residues long. V lost 5 bases to trimming and J lost 3 bases, with 11 bases between them. The CDR3 sequence is CASSPLGVGNTIYF. CDR3 nucleotide sequence: TGTGCCAGCAGCCCCCTCGGGGTTGGAAACACCATATATTTT. Based on the CDR3 plus reference TRBV7-8 and TRBJ1-3, the full variable domain is GAGVSQSPRYKVAKRGQDVALRCDPISGHVSLFWYQQALGQGPEFLTYFQNEAQLDKSGLPSDRFFAERPEGSVSTLKIQRTQQEDSAVYLCASSPLGVGNTIYFGEGSWLTVV.

This chain joins TRBV13 and TRBJ1-3, with a weak D call TRBD1 (5 bases). CDR1 and CDR2 from the germline V gene are PRHDT and FYEKMQ (reference sequence). The CDR3 extends over 16 amino acids. Deletions cut 8 bases from V and 8 bases from J, with 25 bases between. CDR3 sequence reads: CASAPMGVSKVDTIYF. In DNA form, the CDR3 reads TGTGCCAGCGCACCGATGGGGGTCAGTAAGGTTGACACCATATATTTT. The complete variable domain, with remaining parts taken from reference TRBV13 and TRBJ1-3, reads AAGVIQSPRHLIKEKRETATLKCYPIPRHDTVYWYQQGPGQDPQFLISFYEKMQSDKGSIPDRFSAQQFSDYHSELNMSSLELGDSALYFCASAPMGVSKVDTIYFGEGSWLTVV.

The V gene is TRBV12-5, the J gene TRBJ2-6; tentatively, D is TRBD1 (6 bases). The CDR3 sequence is 19 residues long. Germline CDR1 and CDR2: LGHNT and FRNRAP. V lost 1 base, J lost 1 base, and 17 bases lay in between. CDR3 residues: CASGLDGPAGVSGANVLTF. The CDR3 DNA is TGTGCTAGTGGTTTGGACGGACCTGCAGGGGTTTCTGGGGCCAACGTCCTGACTTTC.

This sequence joins TRBV21-1 and TRBJ2-5; TRBD2 is the table's D call, not checked against the DNA. TRBV21-1 is a recognized pseudogene. The CDR3 consists of 20 residues. The CDR3 here is CASSKAGLAGASPFVGTQYF. CDR3 nucleotides: TGTGCCAGCAGCAAAGCGGGACTAGCGGGAGCTTCACCCTTCGTTGGGACCCAGTACTTC.

The rearrangement links TRBV7-8 to TRBJ2-7; D is possibly TRBD1 (5 bases). In germline, CDR1 is SGHVS, CDR2 FQNEAQ. The CDR3 runs 14 residues. V dropped 4 bases and J dropped 1 base, with 11 bases sitting between them. The CDR3 sequence: CASSYIPGSYEQYF. In nucleotides, the CDR3 is TGTGCCAGCAGCTACATACCAGGGTCCTACGAGCAGTACTTC.

For the CDR3, the DNA is TGTGCCAGCAGTTCACCACGCTTCAACAGGGAGAGTCGGGAGCTGTTTTTT. Its translation is CASSSPRFNRESRELFF. The V and J genes are TRBV2 and TRBJ2-2; TRBD1 is a possible D gene (6 bases). Germline CDR1 SNHLY, CDR2 FYNNEI. Trimming removed 5 bases at V and 9 bases at J, with 25 bases between. The CDR3 extends over 17 amino acids. Using reference TRBV2 and TRBJ2-2 for the parts outside the CDR3, the full variable domain is EPEVTQTPSHQVTQMGQEVILRCVPISNHLYFYWYRQILGQKVEFLVSFYNNEISEKSEIFDDQFSVERPDGSNFTLKIRSTKLEDSAMYFCASSSPRFNRESRELFFGEGSRLTVL.

The V and J genes are TRBV6-1 and TRBJ1-5, with D hard to call. CDR3 length: 16 amino acids. The V end was cut by 1 base, the J end by 4 bases, with 14 bases between. Germline loops: CDR1 MNHNS, CDR2 SASEGT. DNA for the CDR3: TGTGCCAGCAGTGAAGGCCGGATGACGATTAATCAGCCCCAGCATTTT. Its protein product is CASSEGRMTINQPQHF.